The 24 T cell receptor beta chains listed next were all sequenced from one sample in a study of blood T cell repertoires in COVID-19. Generated by immunoSEQ multiplex PCR, the TCRdb table keeps only in-frame clones and is missing some. The sample consists of over 100,000 clones, 60% to 85% of them appearing once. Input material: peripheral blood. Receptors originate from a human donor in a cohort sampled during active or convalescent COVID-19.

The chain joins TRBV2 to TRBJ1-1, with 8 bases aligning to TRBD1. The CDR3 is 13 amino acids. CDR1 SNHLY and CDR2 FYNNEI come from the germline V gene. The trim removed 8 bases at V and 5 bases at J, leaving 7 bases unmatched. The DNA for the CDR3 is TGTGCCAGCTATGGACAGGGACGGACTGAAGCTTTCTTT. This gives the protein CASYGQGRTEAFF.

The chain joins TRBV4-1 to TRBJ1-1; possible D gene TRBD1, 6 bases. The CDR3 totals 13 residues. Between the trimmed V and J ends, which lost 1 base and 4 bases, there was a span of 7 bases. In germline, CDR1 is MGHRA, CDR2 YSYEKL. CDR3 nucleotide sequence: TGCGCCAGCAGCCAAGCCAGGGGCACTGAAGCTTTCTTT. Its protein product is CASSQARGTEAFF.

The chain combines TRBV3-1 (or the pseudogene TRBV3-2) with TRBJ1-4; 7 bases line up with TRBD1. V trimming: 5 bases; J trimming: 4 bases; junction bases outside the gene matches: 7. CDR1 and CDR2 from the germline V gene are LGHDT and YNNKEL (reference sequence). The CDR3 contains 15 residues. The DNA of the CDR3 is TGTGCCAGCAGCATACGGACAGGATTTAATGAAAAACTGTTTTTT. This sequence encodes CASSIRTGFNEKLFF.

V gene TRBV5-5 combines with J gene TRBJ2-1, with a possible D match to TRBD2 (5 bases). Trimming took 1 base from V and 4 from J, leaving 9 bases between them. In germline, CDR1 is SGHKS, CDR2 YYEKEE (reference sequence). This CDR3 is built from 14 residues. The CDR3 coding sequence is TGTGCCAGCAGCTTGCGTGGGGAGTACAATGAGCAGTTCTTC. Translated: CASSLRGEYNEQFF.

This clone was observed a handful of times. The gene calls are TRBV5-1 and TRBJ2-7; 8 nucleotides match TRBD1. The junction had 1 base not matched to a gene; V was cut back by 2 bases and J by 3 bases. The CDR3 has 13 residues. Germline CDR1 SGHRS, CDR2 YFSETQ. CDR3 sequence: CASSLTGGYEQYF. The CDR3 nucleotides are TGCGCCAGCAGCTTAACAGGGGGCTACGAGCAGTACTTC.

This chain connects TRBV10-3 to TRBJ2-6, with TRBD1 identical over 10 bases. The J segment lost 0 bases and the V segment lost 5 bases, leaving 7 bases of the junction unmatched. The CDR3 extends over 18 amino acids. In germline, CDR1 is ENHRY, CDR2 SYGVKD. CDR3 amino acids: CAISTTGGLHSGANVLTF. DNA of the CDR3: TGTGCCATCAGTACGACAGGGGGCCTCCACTCTGGGGCCAACGTCCTGACTTTC.

V gene TRBV5-1 combines with J gene TRBJ2-4; TRBD2 agrees at 11 bases. The junction had 3 bases not matched to a gene; V was cut back by 4 bases and J by 0 bases. The germline V gene encodes CDR1 SGHRS and CDR2 YFSETQ. The CDR3 runs to 16 residues. DNA of the CDR3: TGCGCCAGCAGCCCTAGCGGGGGGCTAGCCAAAAACATTCAGTACTTC. Its translation: CASSPSGGLAKNIQYF.

The chain recombines TRBV7-3 with TRBJ2-1; D possibly corresponds to TRBD1 (6 bases). Trimming pared 1 base from V and 8 bases from J, leaving 18 bases between. CDR1 SGHTA and CDR2 FQGTGA come from the germline V gene. This CDR3 comprises 16 residues. The CDR3, as DNA: TGTGCCAGCAGCTTAAGGGGGCCCGGATGGGTGGATGAGCAGTTCTTC. Its translation is CASSLRGPGWVDEQFF. The variable domain in full, with the rest retrieved from reference TRBV7-3 and TRBJ2-1, is GAGVSQTPSNKVTEKGKYVELRCDPISGHTALYWYRQSLGQGPEFLIYFQGTGAADDSGLPNDRFFAVRPEGSVSTLKIQRTERGDSAVYLCASSLRGPGWVDEQFFGPGTRLTVL.

The V and J genes are TRBV10-3 and TRBJ1-5; 9 bases line up with TRBD1. The CDR3 has 19 residues. Germline V gene data show CDR1 as ENHRY and CDR2 as SYGVKD. V was pared by 0 bases and J by 2 bases, with 11 bases of the junction left unmatched. The CDR3 coding sequence is TGTGCCATCAGTGAGTCTACAGGGGGCCACGGTTTGGGCAATCAGCCCCAGCATTTT. As protein: CAISESTGGHGLGNQPQHF.

The J gene is TRBJ2-7, the V gene TRBV27; no reliable D call. CDR3 length equals 15 residues. V was trimmed by 6 bases and J by 5 bases, leaving 20 bases between them. Per germline, CDR1 MNHEY and CDR2 SMNVEV (reference sequence). CDR3 sequence reads: CASSPKRHLLNEQYF. The CDR3 DNA reads TGTGCCAGCAGCCCGAAACGACACCTTCTAAACGAGCAGTACTTC.

To note about this clone: The junction and the germline gene differ at one end; a read error may be behind it. V is TRBV7-7 and J is TRBJ2-6; 7 bases fit TRBD1. Looked up from germline, CDR1 is SSHAT and CDR2 is FNYEAQ (reference sequence). The CDR3 loop spans 16 amino acids. The CDR3 sequence is CASSHRTGPGANVLTF. CDR3 DNA: TGTGCTAGCAGCCACAGGACAGGCCCGGGGGCCAACGTCCTGACTTTC.

This rearrangement joins TRBV7-6 to TRBJ1-3; 7 nucleotides agree with TRBD1. The CDR3 contains 16 residues. Germline V gives CDR1 SGHVS, CDR2 FNYEAQ. V shed 4 bases and J 3 bases; nucleotides not matched to a gene: 9. CDR3 DNA: TGTGCCAGCAGCTCCGGACAGGTCTTAATTGGAAACACCATATATTTT. Its protein is CASSSGQVLIGNTIYF.

The CDR3 coding sequence is TGTGCCAGCAGCCCAGAGAGGGGGGGTGGCTACACCTTC. Protein: CASSPERGGGYTF. The chain is built from TRBV13 and TRBJ1-2; D is perhaps TRBD1 (6 bases). This CDR3 comprises 13 residues. V was trimmed by 5 bases and J by 7 bases, leaving 14 bases between them. Germline loops: CDR1 PRHDT, CDR2 FYEKMQ (reference sequence).

Notes on this clone: The same CDR3 arises from other DNA sequences in this sample as well. CDR3 residues: CASSFYRGTDTQYF. DNA for the CDR3: TGCGCCAGCAGCTTCTACAGGGGCACAGATACGCAGTATTTT. The V and J genes are TRBV5-1 and TRBJ2-3, with a weak D call TRBD1 (6 bases). Germline-derived CDR1 and CDR2 are SGHRS and YFSETQ. With 2 bases removed from V and 1 base from J, the gap between germline ends came to 8 bases. This CDR3 has 14 amino acids.

The rearrangement uses TRBV18 and TRBJ1-1; 8 nucleotides match TRBD1. With V trimmed by 5 bases and J by 0 bases, 5 bases remained unmatched. The CDR3 has 15 amino acids. Germline values: CDR1 KGHSH, CDR2 LQKENI. The CDR3 loop is CASSKGQGMNTEAFF. CDR3 in DNA: TGTGCCAGCTCAAAAGGACAGGGAATGAACACTGAAGCTTTCTTT.

The chain couples TRBV28 to TRBJ2-7; 10 positions agree with TRBD1. The CDR3 is 16 amino acids. Trimming removed 3 bases from V and 4 bases from J; junction bases left unmatched: 9. In germline, CDR1 is MDHEN, CDR2 SYDVKM. CDR3 in amino acids: CASSFPKTGGIYEQYF. CDR3 nucleotide sequence: TGTGCCAGCAGTTTCCCCAAGACAGGGGGCATTTACGAGCAGTACTTC.

The V and J genes are TRBV4-1 and TRBJ2-1; TRBD2 agrees at 10 bases. The CDR3 sequence is 21 residues long. Trimming at V came to 0 bases and at J to 1 base, leaving 15 bases not matched to a gene. Germline V lookup: CDR1 MGHRA, CDR2 YSYEKL. The CDR3 sequence is CASSQDNLLASGRRSYNEQFF. DNA of the CDR3: TGCGCCAGCAGCCAAGATAATCTGTTGGCTAGCGGGAGACGGTCCTACAATGAGCAGTTCTTC.

The chain uses TRBV2 and TRBJ1-4, with 9 bases aligning to TRBD1. The CDR3 spans 15 residues. CDR1 and CDR2 from the germline V gene are SNHLY and FYNNEI. Trimming at V came to 6 bases and at J to 2 bases, leaving 4 bases not matched to a gene. CDR3 nucleotides: TGTGCCAGCAGGGGACAGGGAGTTACTAATGAAAAACTGTTTTTT. It is translated as CASRGQGVTNEKLFF.

As for this clone: An end of the junction differs from the germline gene, which may be a read error. The rearrangement uses TRBV3-1 (or the pseudogene TRBV3-2) and TRBJ2-3; the match to TRBD2 covers 13 bases. Germline lookup yields CDR1 LGHDT and CDR2 YNNKEL (reference sequence). This CDR3 region has 12 residues. The CDR3 DNA reads as TGTGCCAGCAGCCAATCGGGACTAGCGGGAAATTTT. As protein: CASSQSGLAGNF.

The rearrangement links TRBV5-1 to TRBJ1-3; D is undetermined. The CDR3 is 14 amino acids. Between the trimmed V and J ends, which lost 4 bases and 2 bases, there was a span of 10 bases. From germline, CDR1 is SGHRS and CDR2 YFSETQ. Here the CDR3 DNA reads TGCGCCAGCAGCGCAGGTGGTGCTGGAAACACCATATATTTT. It specifies CASSAGGAGNTIYF.

The CDR3 loop reads CASSSGGTGGYNQPQHF. The CDR3 DNA reads as TGTGCCAGCAGCTCGGGCGGGACAGGGGGTTACAATCAGCCCCAGCATTTT. This sequence joins TRBV7-2 and TRBJ1-5; 11 bases fit TRBD1. With V trimmed by 4 bases and J by 3 bases, 8 bases remained unmatched. CDR3 length equals 17 residues. The germline CDR1 and CDR2 sequences are SGHTA and FQGNSA.

This chain joins TRBV9 and TRBJ2-7; 8 nucleotides match TRBD2. In germline, CDR1 is SGDLS, CDR2 YYNGEE. The V and J ends lost 0 bases and 3 bases, in that order; junction bases with no gene match: 5. The CDR3 runs to 15 residues. The CDR3, as DNA: TGTGCCAGCAGCGTAGCCCCGGGGGGGTACTACGAGCAGTACTTC. This sequence encodes CASSVAPGGYYEQYF. Full variable domain (outside the CDR3, taken from reference TRBV9 and TRBJ2-7): DSGVTQTPKHLITATGQRVTLRCSPRSGDLSVYWYQQSLDQGLQFLIQYYNGEERAKGNILERFSAQQFPDLHSELNLSSLELGDSALYFCASSVAPGGYYEQYFGPGTRLTVT.

A single count supports this clone. The chain recombines TRBV18 with TRBJ1-2; 7 nucleotides line up with TRBD1. Per germline, CDR1 KGHSH and CDR2 LQKENI. V dropped 6 bases and J dropped 4; count of bases not matched to a gene: 11. The CDR3 is 15 residues long. CDR3 coding DNA: TGTGCCAGCTCCGGGACAGCCTACCGCAGCTATGGCTACACCTTC. It yields the protein CASSGTAYRSYGYTF. Variable domain in full (rest from reference TRBV18 and TRBJ1-2): NAGVMQNPRHLVRRRGQEARLRCSPMKGHSHVYWYRQLPEEGLKFMVYLQKENIIDESGMPKERFSAEFPKEGPSILRIQQVVRGDSAAYFCASSGTAYRSYGYTFGSGTRLTVV.

This chain connects TRBV28 to TRBJ1-2; D is unresolved. Trimming cost V 3 bases and J 8 bases, with 7 bases left between them. The CDR3 length is 11 residues. CDR1 MDHEN and CDR2 SYDVKM come from the germline V gene. The CDR3 here is CASSFSQGYTF. The CDR3 bases are TGTGCCAGCAGTTTCTCCCAGGGCTACACCTTC.